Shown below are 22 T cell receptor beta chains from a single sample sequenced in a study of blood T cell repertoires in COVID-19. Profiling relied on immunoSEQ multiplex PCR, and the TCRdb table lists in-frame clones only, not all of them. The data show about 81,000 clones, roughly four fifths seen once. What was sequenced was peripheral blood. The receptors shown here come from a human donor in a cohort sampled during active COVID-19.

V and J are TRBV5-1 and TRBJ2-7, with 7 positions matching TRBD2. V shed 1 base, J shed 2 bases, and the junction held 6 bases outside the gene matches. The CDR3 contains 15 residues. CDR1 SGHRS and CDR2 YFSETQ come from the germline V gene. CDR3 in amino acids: CASSLRQGGAYEQYF. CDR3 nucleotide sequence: TGCGCCAGCAGCTTGCGGCAGGGAGGGGCCTACGAGCAGTACTTC. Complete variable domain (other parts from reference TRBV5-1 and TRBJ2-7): KAGVTQTPRYLIKTRGQQVTLSCSPISGHRSVSWYQQTPGQGLQFLFEYFSETQRNKGNFPGRFSGRQFSNSRSEMNVSTLELGDSALYLCASSLRQGGAYEQYFGPGTRLTVT.

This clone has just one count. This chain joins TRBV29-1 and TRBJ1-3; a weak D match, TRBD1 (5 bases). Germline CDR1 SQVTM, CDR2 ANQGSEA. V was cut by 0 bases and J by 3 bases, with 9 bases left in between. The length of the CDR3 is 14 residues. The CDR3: CSVEDDSSGNTIYF. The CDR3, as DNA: TGCAGCGTTGAAGACGACAGCAGTGGAAACACCATATATTTT.

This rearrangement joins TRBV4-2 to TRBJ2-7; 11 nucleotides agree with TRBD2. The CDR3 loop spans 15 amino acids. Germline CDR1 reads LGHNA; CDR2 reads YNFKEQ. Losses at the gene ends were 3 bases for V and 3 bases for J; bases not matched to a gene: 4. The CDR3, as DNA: TGTGCCAGCAGCCAGATACTAGCGGGGGACTACGAGCAGTACTTC. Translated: CASSQILAGDYEQYF.

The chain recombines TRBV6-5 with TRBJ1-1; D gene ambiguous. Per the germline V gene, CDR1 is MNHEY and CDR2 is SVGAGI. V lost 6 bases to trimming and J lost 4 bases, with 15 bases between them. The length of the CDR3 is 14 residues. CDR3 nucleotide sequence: TGTGCCAGCAGATCGGACTCCGGAATCACTGAAGCTTTCTTT. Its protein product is CASRSDSGITEAFF.

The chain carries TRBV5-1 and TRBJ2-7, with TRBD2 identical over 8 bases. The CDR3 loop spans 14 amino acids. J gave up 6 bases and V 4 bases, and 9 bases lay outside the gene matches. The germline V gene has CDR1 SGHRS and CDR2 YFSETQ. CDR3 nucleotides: TGCGCCAGCAGCCTACCGGGGGGGGCGGGCGAGCAGTACTTC. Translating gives CASSLPGGAGEQYF. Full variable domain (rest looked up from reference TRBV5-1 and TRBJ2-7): KAGVTQTPRYLIKTRGQQVTLSCSPISGHRSVSWYQQTPGQGLQFLFEYFSETQRNKGNFPGRFSGRQFSNSRSEMNVSTLELGDSALYLCASSLPGGAGEQYFGPGTRLTVT.

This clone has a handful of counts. Here the CDR3 reads CASSYREPGTGNEQYF. In nucleotides, the CDR3 is TGTGCCAGCAGTTACCGAGAGCCGGGAACCGGAAACGAGCAGTACTTC. The chain carries TRBV6-6 and TRBJ2-7, with D possibly matching TRBD2 (5 bases). This CDR3 comprises 16 residues. CDR1 is MNHNY, CDR2 SVGAGI, per germline (reference sequence). The V end was cut by 2 bases, the J end by 5 bases, with 19 bases between.

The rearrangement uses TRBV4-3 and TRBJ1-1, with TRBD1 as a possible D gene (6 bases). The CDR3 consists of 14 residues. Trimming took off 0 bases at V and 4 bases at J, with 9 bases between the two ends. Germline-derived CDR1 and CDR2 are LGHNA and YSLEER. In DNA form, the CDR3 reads TGCGCCAGCAGCCAAGAAGGGGGTTTCACTGAAGCTTTCTTT. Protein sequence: CASSQEGGFTEAFF.

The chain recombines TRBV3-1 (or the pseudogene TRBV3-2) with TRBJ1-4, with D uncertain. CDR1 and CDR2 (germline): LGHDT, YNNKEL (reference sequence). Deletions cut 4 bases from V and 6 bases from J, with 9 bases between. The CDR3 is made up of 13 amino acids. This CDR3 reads CASSRGFDEKLFF. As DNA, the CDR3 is TGTGCCAGCAGCCGAGGTTTTGATGAAAAACTGTTTTTT.

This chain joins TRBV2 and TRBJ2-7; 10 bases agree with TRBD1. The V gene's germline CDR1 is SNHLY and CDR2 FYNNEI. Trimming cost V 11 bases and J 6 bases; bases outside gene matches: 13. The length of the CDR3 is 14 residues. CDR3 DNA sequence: TGTGCCGGAAAGAGGGGACAGGGGCTTGGCGAGCAGTACTTC. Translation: CAGKRGQGLGEQYF. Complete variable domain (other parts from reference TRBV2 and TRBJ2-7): EPEVTQTPSHQVTQMGQEVILRCVPISNHLYFYWYRQILGQKVEFLVSFYNNEISEKSEIFDDQFSVERPDGSNFTLKIRSTKLEDSAMYFCAGKRGQGLGEQYFGPGTRLTVT.

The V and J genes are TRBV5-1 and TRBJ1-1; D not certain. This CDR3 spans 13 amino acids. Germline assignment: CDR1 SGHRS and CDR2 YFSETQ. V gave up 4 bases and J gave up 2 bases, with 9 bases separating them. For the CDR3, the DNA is TGCGCCAGCAGCCCAGATCATAACACTGAAGCTTTCTTT. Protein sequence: CASSPDHNTEAFF.

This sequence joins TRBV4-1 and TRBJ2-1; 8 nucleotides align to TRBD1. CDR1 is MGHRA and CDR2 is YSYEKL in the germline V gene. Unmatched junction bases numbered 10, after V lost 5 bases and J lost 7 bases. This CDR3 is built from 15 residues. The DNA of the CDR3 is TGCGCCAGCAGCTTGGTGGACAGGGATCCGAATGAGCAGTTCTTC. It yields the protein CASSLVDRDPNEQFF.

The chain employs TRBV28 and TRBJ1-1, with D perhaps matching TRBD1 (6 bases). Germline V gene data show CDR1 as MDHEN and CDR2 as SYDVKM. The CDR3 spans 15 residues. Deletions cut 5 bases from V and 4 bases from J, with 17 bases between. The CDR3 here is CASSIPTGYGTEAFF. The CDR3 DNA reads TGTGCCAGCAGTATCCCTACAGGGTATGGCACTGAAGCTTTCTTT.

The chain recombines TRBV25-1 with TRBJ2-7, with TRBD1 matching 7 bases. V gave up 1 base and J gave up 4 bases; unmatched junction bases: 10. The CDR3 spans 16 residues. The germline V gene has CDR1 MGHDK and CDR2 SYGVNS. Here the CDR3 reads CASSESGTVGVYEQYF. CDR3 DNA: TGTGCCAGCAGTGAATCCGGGACAGTCGGCGTTTACGAGCAGTACTTC.

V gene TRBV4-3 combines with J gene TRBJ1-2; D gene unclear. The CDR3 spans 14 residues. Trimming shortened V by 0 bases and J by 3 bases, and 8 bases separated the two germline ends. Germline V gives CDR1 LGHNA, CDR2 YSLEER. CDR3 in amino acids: CASSQDRSHYGYTF. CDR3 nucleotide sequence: TGCGCCAGCAGCCAAGATCGAAGCCACTATGGCTACACCTTC.

CDR3 sequence: CASSLGHRGNTIYF. The CDR3 coding sequence is TGTGCCAGCAGCTTGGGCCACCGGGGAAACACCATATATTTT. This chain uses TRBV5-8 with TRBJ1-3; D is undetermined. This CDR3 comprises 14 residues. In germline, CDR1 is SGHTS, CDR2 YDEGEE. V gave up 0 bases and J gave up 4 bases, with 8 bases separating them.

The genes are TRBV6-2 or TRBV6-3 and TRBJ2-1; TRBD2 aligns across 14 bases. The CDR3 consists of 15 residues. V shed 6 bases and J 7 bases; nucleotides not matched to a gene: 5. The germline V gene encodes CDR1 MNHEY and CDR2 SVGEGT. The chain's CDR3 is CASSKTSGGVNEQFF. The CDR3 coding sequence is TGTGCCAGCAGCAAGACTAGCGGGGGGGTAAATGAGCAGTTCTTC.

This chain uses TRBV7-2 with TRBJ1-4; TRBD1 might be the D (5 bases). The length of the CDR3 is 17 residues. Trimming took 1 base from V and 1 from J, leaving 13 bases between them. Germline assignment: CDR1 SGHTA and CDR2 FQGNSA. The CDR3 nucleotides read TGTGCCAGCAGCTTAGGGCAGGGAGGGGTAACTAATGAAAAACTGTTTTTT. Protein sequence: CASSLGQGGVTNEKLFF.

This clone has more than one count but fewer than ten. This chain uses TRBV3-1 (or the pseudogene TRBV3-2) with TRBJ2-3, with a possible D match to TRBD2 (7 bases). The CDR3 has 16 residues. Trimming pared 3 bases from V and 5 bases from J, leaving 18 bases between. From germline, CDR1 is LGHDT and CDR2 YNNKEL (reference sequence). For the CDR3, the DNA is TGTGCCAGCAGCCACGCTTCGGGGGGCTGGGTAGATACGCAGTATTTT. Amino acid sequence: CASSHASGGWVDTQYF.

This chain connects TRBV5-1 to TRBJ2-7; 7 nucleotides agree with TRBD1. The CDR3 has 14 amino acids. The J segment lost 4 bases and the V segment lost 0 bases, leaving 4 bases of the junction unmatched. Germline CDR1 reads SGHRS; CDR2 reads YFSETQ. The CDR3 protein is CASSLDTTGYEQYF. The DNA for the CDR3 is TGCGCCAGCAGCTTGGACACGACAGGGTACGAGCAGTACTTC. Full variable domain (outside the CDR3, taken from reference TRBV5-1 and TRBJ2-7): KAGVTQTPRYLIKTRGQQVTLSCSPISGHRSVSWYQQTPGQGLQFLFEYFSETQRNKGNFPGRFSGRQFSNSRSEMNVSTLELGDSALYLCASSLDTTGYEQYFGPGTRLTVT.

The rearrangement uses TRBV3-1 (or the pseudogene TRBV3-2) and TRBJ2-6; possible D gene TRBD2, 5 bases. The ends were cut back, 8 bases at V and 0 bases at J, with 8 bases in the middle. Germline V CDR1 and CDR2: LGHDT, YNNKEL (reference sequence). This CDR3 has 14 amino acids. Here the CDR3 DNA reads TGTGCCAGCGAAGGGAGCTCTGGGGCCAACGTCCTGACTTTC. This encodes CASEGSSGANVLTF.

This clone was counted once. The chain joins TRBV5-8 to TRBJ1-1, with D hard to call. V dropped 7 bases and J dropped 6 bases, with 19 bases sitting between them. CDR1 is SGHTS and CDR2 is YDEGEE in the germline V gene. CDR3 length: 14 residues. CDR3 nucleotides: TGTGCCAGCGCGAGGTTGGTCGGTACCTCTGAAGCTTTCTTT. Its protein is CASARLVGTSEAFF. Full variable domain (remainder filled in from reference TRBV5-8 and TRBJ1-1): EAGVTQSPTHLIKTRGQQATLRCSPISGHTSVYWYQQALGLGLQFLLWYDEGEERNRGNFPPRFSGRQFPNYSSELNVNALELEDSALYLCASARLVGTSEAFFGQGTRLTVV.

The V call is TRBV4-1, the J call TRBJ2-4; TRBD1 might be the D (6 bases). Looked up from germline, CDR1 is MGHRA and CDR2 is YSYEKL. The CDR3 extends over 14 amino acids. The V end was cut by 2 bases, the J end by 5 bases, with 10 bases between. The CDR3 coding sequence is TGCGCCAGCAGCCAATGGACAGTCGAAAACATTCAGTACTTC. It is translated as CASSQWTVENIQYF.